Below, 20 T cell receptor beta chains from the same sample are listed, as sequenced in a study of cytomegalovirus exposure and HLA in healthy donors. The PCR ran on 60 Vbeta and 13 Jbeta primers. Generated by immunoSEQ multiplex PCR, the TCRdb table keeps only in-frame clones and is missing some. The profile shows approximately 100,000 clones, roughly 75% of them singletons. Sequencing input: PBMCs. Receptors were obtained from a woman aged 18-30 years in good health and CMV-seropositive.

The chain employs TRBV7-7 and TRBJ2-2; 7 bases align to TRBD2. Trimming removed 6 bases from V and 3 bases from J; junction bases left unmatched: 7. The germline V gene encodes CDR1 SSHAT and CDR2 FNYEAQ (reference sequence). This CDR3 has 15 amino acids. For the CDR3, the DNA is TGTGCCAGCAGTTCTAGCGGAGATGACACCGGGGAGCTGTTTTTT. Translation gives CASSSSGDDTGELFF. The full variable domain, in which reference TRBV7-7 and TRBJ2-2 provide the parts outside the CDR3, is GAGVSQSPRYKVTKRGQDVTLRCDPISSHATLYWYQQALGQGPEFLTYFNYEAQPDKSGLPSDRFSAERPEGSISTLTIQRTEQRDSAMYRCASSSSGDDTGELFFGEGSRLTVL.

This chain joins TRBV14 and TRBJ2-5; D uncertain. This CDR3 has 13 residues. Trimming cost V 1 base and J 5 bases, with 8 bases left between them. In germline, CDR1 is SGHDN, CDR2 FVKESK. The CDR3 spells CASSQVPRETQYF. CDR3 nucleotide sequence: TGTGCCAGCAGCCAAGTCCCCAGGGAGACCCAGTACTTC.

The rearrangement joins TRBV27 to TRBJ2-1; 9 nucleotides match TRBD2. CDR1 and CDR2 (germline): MNHEY, SMNVEV (reference sequence). This CDR3 region has 16 residues. The J segment lost 4 bases and the V segment lost 6 bases, leaving 10 bases of the junction unmatched. Here the CDR3 DNA reads TGTGCCAGCAGAATACACTCTAGCGGGATTTACAATGAGCAGTTCTTC. Translation: CASRIHSSGIYNEQFF.

V usage is TRBV28 and J usage is TRBJ1-1; D not certain. This CDR3 is 16 amino acids long. Per the germline V gene, CDR1 is MDHEN and CDR2 is SYDVKM. Deletions cut 3 bases from V and 1 base from J, with 15 bases between. The CDR3 region has the DNA TGTGCCAGCAGTTTCCCCCCTCTCGGGAGGAACACTGAAGCTTTCTTT. This gives the protein CASSFPPLGRNTEAFF. The full variable domain, in which reference TRBV28 and TRBJ1-1 provide the parts outside the CDR3, is DVKVTQSSRYLVKRTGEKVFLECVQDMDHENMFWYRQDPGLGLRLIYFSYDVKMKEKGDIPEGYSVSREKKERFSLILESASTNQTSMYLCASSFPPLGRNTEAFFGQGTRLTVV.

The chain has TRBV6-1 and TRBJ2-1, with D perhaps matching TRBD2 (5 bases). Germline V gives CDR1 MNHNS, CDR2 SASEGT. The CDR3 extends over 10 amino acids. Trimming pared 4 bases from V and 12 bases from J, leaving 7 bases between. The CDR3 loop is CASSAEGQFF. In DNA form, the CDR3 reads TGTGCCAGCAGTGCTGAGGGGCAGTTCTTC.

This sequence joins TRBV7-9 and TRBJ2-1; D not certain. V lost 2 bases to trimming and J lost 0 bases, with 11 bases between them. CDR3 length: 16 residues. The germline gives CDR1 SEHNR, CDR2 FQNEAQ (reference sequence). The CDR3 sequence: CASSLRRGSSYNEQFF. CDR3 nucleotides: TGTGCCAGCAGCTTACGGCGAGGTAGCTCCTACAATGAGCAGTTCTTC.

CDR3 residues: CASSPRGGSSGNTIYF. In DNA form, the CDR3 reads TGTGCCAGCAGCCCCCGTGGGGGGAGCTCTGGAAACACCATATATTTT. The chain carries TRBV13 and TRBJ1-3, with a possible D match to TRBD1 (5 bases). Deletions cut 5 bases from V and 0 bases from J, with 14 bases between. The CDR3 is made up of 16 amino acids. Germline CDR1 PRHDT, CDR2 FYEKMQ (reference sequence).

The V call is TRBV9, the J call TRBJ2-7; TRBD2 agrees at 8 bases. Germline trimming cut 0 bases from V and 6 bases from J; bases unmatched to any gene: 5. Germline loops: CDR1 SGDLS, CDR2 YYNGEE. This CDR3 is 14 amino acids long. The CDR3 nucleotides read TGTGCCAGCAGCGTAGACGCGGGGGGTGTCGAGCAGTACTTC. This sequence encodes CASSVDAGGVEQYF.

This clone was recorded a few times. V gene TRBV6-5 combines with J gene TRBJ2-2; tentative D call: TRBD2 (6 bases). Germline-derived CDR1 and CDR2 are MNHEY and SVGAGI. The CDR3 sequence is 14 residues long. V lost 8 bases, J lost 4 bases, and 14 bases lay in between. The CDR3 region is CASFPGDGTGELFF. CDR3 DNA: TGTGCCAGCTTCCCGGGAGACGGCACCGGGGAGCTGTTTTTT.

This clone was seen only a few times. CDR3: CASSLRRGRSVADTQYF. CDR3 coding DNA: TGTGCCAGCAGCTTGCGGCGTGGGAGGAGTGTGGCAGATACGCAGTATTTT. This chain connects TRBV5-6 to TRBJ2-3; the D gene is possibly TRBD2 (6 bases). Germline loops: CDR1 SGHDT, CDR2 YYEEEE. V was clipped by 1 base and J by 4 bases, with 19 bases between them. CDR3 length equals 17 residues.

This chain uses TRBV5-6 with TRBJ2-1; no firm D call. Germline assignment: CDR1 SGHDT and CDR2 YYEEEE. The V gene lost 4 bases and the J gene lost 2 bases, with 7 bases spanning the gap. The length of the CDR3 is 13 residues. The CDR3 spells CASSRSAYNEQFF. The CDR3 DNA reads as TGTGCCAGCAGCCGGTCGGCCTACAATGAGCAGTTCTTC. Variable domain in full (rest from reference TRBV5-6 and TRBJ2-1): DAGVTQSPTHLIKTRGQQVTLRCSPKSGHDTVSWYQQALGQGPQFIFQYYEEEERQRGNFPDRFSGHQFPNYSSELNVNALLLGDSALYLCASSRSAYNEQFFGPGTRLTVL.

This clone was counted a few times. The chain links TRBV28 to TRBJ1-5; 7 bases are shared with TRBD1. V was pared by 4 bases and J by 7 bases, with 10 bases of the junction left unmatched. Germline V gives CDR1 MDHEN, CDR2 SYDVKM. This CDR3 has 15 amino acids. The CDR3 spells CASSSPDREGQPQHF. The CDR3 DNA follows: TGTGCCAGCAGTTCCCCCGACAGGGAAGGGCAGCCCCAGCATTTT.

The rearrangement links TRBV9 to TRBJ2-2; 13 bases agree with TRBD2. Germline CDR1 is SGDLS and CDR2 is YYNGEE. The CDR3 length is 16 residues. With 1 base clipped from V and 6 bases from J, the junction kept 3 bases outside the gene matches. The CDR3 protein is CASSVRGLAGPGELFF. CDR3 sequence (DNA): TGTGCCAGCAGCGTAAGGGGACTAGCGGGACCCGGGGAGCTGTTTTTT.

This clone showed up just a few times. The V gene is TRBV27, the J gene TRBJ2-7, with 15 nucleotides matching TRBD2. There are 15 residues in the CDR3. J lost 7 bases, V lost 5 bases, and 6 bases had no gene match. From germline, CDR1 is MNHEY and CDR2 SMNVEV (reference sequence). CDR3 residues: CASSPGTSGRQEQYF. The CDR3 DNA follows: TGTGCCAGCAGTCCCGGGACTAGCGGGAGGCAAGAGCAGTACTTC.

The chain links TRBV7-9 to TRBJ2-1; 10 positions match TRBD1. J was trimmed by 7 bases and V by 5 bases; bases with no gene match: 2. The V gene's germline CDR1 is SEHNR and CDR2 FQNEAQ (reference sequence). The CDR3 length is 13 residues. The CDR3 sequence is CASSRTGGNEQFF. For the CDR3, the DNA is TGTGCCAGCAGCCGGACAGGGGGGAATGAGCAGTTCTTC.

The rearrangement joins TRBV27 to TRBJ2-7; D gene unclear. Trimming removed 7 bases at V and 0 bases at J, with 16 bases between. The CDR3 is 15 amino acids. Germline V gives CDR1 MNHEY, CDR2 SMNVEV (reference sequence). The CDR3 loop reads CASTINPFSSYEQYF. The CDR3 DNA sequence: TGTGCCAGCACCATTAACCCTTTTAGCTCCTACGAGCAGTACTTC.

This clone has just one count. The CDR3 loop reads CASSQPGLAGVPEQFF. The CDR3 DNA is TGCGCCAGCAGCCAACCAGGACTAGCGGGAGTTCCTGAGCAGTTCTTC. V gene TRBV4-1 combines with J gene TRBJ2-1, with 13 nucleotides matching TRBD2. Trimming cost V 2 bases and J 9 bases; bases outside gene matches: 7. Germline CDR1 MGHRA, CDR2 YSYEKL. The CDR3 is made up of 16 amino acids.

The chain couples TRBV14 to TRBJ2-1; D is possibly TRBD1 (5 bases). Germline lookup yields CDR1 SGHDN and CDR2 FVKESK. V lost 0 bases and J 2 bases, leaving 20 bases between the germline ends. The CDR3 sequence is 19 residues long. The CDR3 sequence is CASSQDVRPQATAYNEQFF. The CDR3 DNA sequence: TGTGCCAGCAGCCAAGATGTTCGGCCACAGGCTACAGCCTACAATGAGCAGTTCTTC. The full variable domain, its missing parts supplied by reference TRBV14 and TRBJ2-1, is EAGVTQFPSHSVIEKGQTVTLRCDPISGHDNLYWYRRVMGKEIKFLLHFVKESKQDESGMPNNRFLAERTGGTYSTLKVQPAELEDSGVYFCASSQDVRPQATAYNEQFFGPGTRLTVL.

The chain recombines TRBV5-6 with TRBJ2-3; 16 bases agree with TRBD2. The CDR3 has 17 amino acids. V lost 4 bases and J lost 4; bases outside the gene matches: 6. The germline gives CDR1 SGHDT, CDR2 YYEEEE. The CDR3 sequence is CASSAGTSGRASDTQYF. The DNA for the CDR3 is TGTGCCAGCAGCGCCGGGACTAGCGGGAGGGCGTCAGATACGCAGTATTTT.

V is TRBV27 and J is TRBJ2-7; 10 bases line up with TRBD2. J was trimmed by 3 bases and V by 6 bases; bases with no gene match: 8. There are 15 residues in the CDR3. In germline, CDR1 is MNHEY, CDR2 SMNVEV (reference sequence). The CDR3 DNA reads TGTGCCAGCAGACGACTAGCGGGTGACTACTACGAGCAGTACTTC. Translated: CASRRLAGDYYEQYF.